This T cell receptor (beta chain) was obtained from a study of technical replicates of blood from several donors. Germline V gene sequence: CDR1 SEHNR, CDR2 FQNEAQ (reference sequence). The ends were cut back, 1 base at V and 8 bases at J, with 14 bases in the middle. The CDR3 is 14 residues long. Profiling relied on immunoSEQ multiplex PCR, and the TCRdb table lists in-frame clones only, not all of them. The sample includes 70,000 to 80,000 clones, 92% of them seen just once. This sequence was found in a human donor in good health. This chain connects TRBV7-9 to TRBJ1-2, with D possibly being TRBD1 (5 bases). Sample: T cells isolated from PBMCs. CDR3: CASSLGQGSKGYTF. CDR3 in DNA: TGTGCCAGCAGCTTAGGCCAGGGAAGCAAAGGCTACACCTTC.